This entry lists 15 T cell receptor beta chains sequenced from one sample in a study of blood T cell repertoires in COVID-19. Assay used: immunoSEQ multiplex PCR; TCRdb lists only in-frame clones, some missing. The sample has about 180,000 clones, 80% to 90% seen once. Sequencing was done on a sample of peripheral blood. The receptors here all came from a woman of 80 years or more with COVID-19, enrolled during active disease.

The genes are TRBV6-5 and TRBJ2-5, with a weak D call TRBD1 (5 bases). The ends were cut back, 6 bases at V and 7 bases at J, with 15 bases in the middle. Germline V gene lookup returns CDR1 MNHEY and CDR2 SVGAGI. The CDR3 contains 13 residues. The CDR3 loop reads CASRLPGRATQYF. CDR3 bases: TGTGCCAGCAGATTGCCCGGCAGGGCGACCCAGTACTTC.

The chain employs TRBV18 and TRBJ2-7, with 8 bases identical to TRBD1. Germline trimming cut 3 bases from V and 0 bases from J; bases unmatched to any gene: 1. The germline V gene encodes CDR1 KGHSH and CDR2 LQKENI. This CDR3 is 14 amino acids long. The CDR3 region has the DNA TGTGCCAGCTCACCCGGGACAGGCTCCTACGAGCAGTACTTC. Its protein is CASSPGTGSYEQYF.

The V gene is TRBV3-1 (or the pseudogene TRBV3-2), the J gene TRBJ1-2; a possible D gene is TRBD1 (6 bases). V lost 1 base to trimming and J lost 4 bases, with 10 bases between them. The CDR3 consists of 14 residues. From germline, CDR1 is LGHDT and CDR2 YNNKEL (reference sequence). The CDR3: CASSQGTVPYGYTF. In nucleotides, the CDR3 is TGTGCCAGCAGCCAAGGGACAGTCCCCTATGGCTACACCTTC.

J is TRBJ2-5 and V is TRBV27; 11 bases agree with TRBD1. The V gene end was trimmed by 6 bases and the J gene end by 5 bases; junction bases not matched to a gene: 8. The germline gives CDR1 MNHEY, CDR2 SMNVEV (reference sequence). This CDR3 has 15 residues. CDR3 coding DNA: TGTGCCAGCAGCAAGGACAGGGGGCGCGGGGAGACCCAGTACTTC. Translating gives CASSKDRGRGETQYF.

The chain combines TRBV9 with TRBJ2-1; D possibly corresponds to TRBD2 (6 bases). The CDR3 has 14 residues. Per the germline V gene, CDR1 is SGDLS and CDR2 is YYNGEE. V was shortened by 0 bases and J by 6 bases, with 10 bases between the two germline ends. In DNA form, the CDR3 reads TGTGCCAGCAGCGTAGCGGGAGAGGTCAATGAGCAGTTCTTC. The encoded protein is CASSVAGEVNEQFF.

This clone was recorded a few times. V gene TRBV29-1 combines with J gene TRBJ2-1; D is unresolved. V lost 0 bases and J 3 bases, leaving 3 bases between the germline ends. The CDR3 spans 12 residues. CDR1 and CDR2 (germline): SQVTM, ANQGSEA. DNA of the CDR3: TGCAGCGTTGAAGAGAGCTACAATGAGCAGTTCTTC. Translation: CSVEESYNEQFF.

V usage is TRBV21-1 and J usage is TRBJ2-1; the table's D call, TRBD2, was not checked against the DNA. TRBV21-1 is tagged as a pseudogene. The CDR3 sequence is 13 residues long. The CDR3 DNA follows: TGTGCCAGCAGCGGGGAGAGTATCAATGAGCAGTTCTTC. Translating it yields CASSGESINEQFF.

The chain uses TRBV3-1 (or the pseudogene TRBV3-2) and TRBJ2-2; 8 bases match TRBD2. V shed 0 bases and J 5 bases; nucleotides not matched to a gene: 8. Per the germline V gene, CDR1 is LGHDT and CDR2 is YNNKEL (reference sequence). The CDR3 is made up of 17 amino acids. CDR3 in DNA: TGTGCCAGCAGCCAAGATGCCGGACTAGCAACTACCGGGGAGCTGTTTTTT. This codes for CASSQDAGLATTGELFF.

The chain recombines TRBV21-1 with TRBJ2-5; TRBD1, the table's D call, lacks a check against the DNA. TRBV21-1 is tagged as a pseudogene. The CDR3 covers 15 residues. The CDR3 sequence: CASSKVEGDQETQYF. DNA for the CDR3: TGTGCCAGCAGCAAAGTAGAGGGGGACCAAGAGACCCAGTACTTC.

The chain recombines TRBV11-3 with TRBJ2-7; 10 nucleotides line up with TRBD1. The CDR3 is 13 residues long. Germline lookup yields CDR1 SGHNT and CDR2 YENEEA. J was trimmed by 7 bases and V by 6 bases; bases with no gene match: 6. The CDR3 DNA sequence: TGTGCCAGCAGTCACGACAGGGGGCATGAGCAGTACTTC. Translation: CASSHDRGHEQYF.

This clone was observed a single time. The chain uses TRBV11-3 and TRBJ2-3; tentative D call: TRBD2 (5 bases). CDR3 size: 14 residues. Germline CDR1 and CDR2: SGHNT and YENEEA. Trimming took off 5 bases at V and 0 bases at J, with 9 bases between the two ends. The CDR3 here is CASSPRTSTDTQYF. CDR3 DNA sequence: TGTGCCAGCAGCCCGCGGACTAGCACAGATACGCAGTATTTT.

CDR3 coding DNA: TGTGCCAGCCCTTTAGCGGGGTGCACAGATACGCAGTATTTT. This gives the protein CASPLAGCTDTQYF. The chain employs TRBV6-5 and TRBJ2-3; TRBD2 agrees at 8 bases. V shed 8 bases, J shed 1 base, and the junction held 5 bases outside the gene matches. The CDR3 extends over 14 amino acids. CDR1 is MNHEY and CDR2 is SVGAGI in the germline V gene.

The V and J genes are TRBV4-1 and TRBJ1-4; 7 nucleotides match TRBD1. The CDR3 has 16 residues. V gave up 4 bases and J gave up 6 bases; unmatched junction bases: 11. Germline assignment: CDR1 MGHRA and CDR2 YSYEKL. The CDR3 region is CASSLGTAKVHEKLFF. Here the CDR3 DNA reads TGCGCCAGCAGCCTTGGGACAGCAAAAGTTCATGAAAAACTGTTTTTT.

The chain carries TRBV9 and TRBJ2-1, with D possibly being TRBD1 (5 bases). The ends were cut back, 0 bases at V and 10 bases at J, with 11 bases in the middle. CDR1 and CDR2 (germline): SGDLS, YYNGEE. The CDR3 covers 13 residues. The CDR3 protein is CASSVETSGEQFF. CDR3 bases: TGTGCCAGCAGCGTAGAAACGTCAGGGGAGCAGTTCTTC.

This chain uses TRBV5-1 with TRBJ1-6; weak D call: TRBD1 (5 bases). CDR1 and CDR2 from the germline V gene are SGHRS and YFSETQ. The germline V and J ends were trimmed by 7 bases and 7 bases, with 15 bases remaining between them. The CDR3 has 14 residues. The CDR3, as DNA: TGCGCCAGCGCCTTTCGGGGGGACAATTCACCCCTCCACTTT. It encodes CASAFRGDNSPLHF.